This T cell receptor beta chain is drawn from a study of blood T cells in healthy people across ages. This clonotype was detected a few times. A second PCR of about 7 to 12 cycles used a sample-barcoded 5' primer and a J-beta primer mix. TCRdb reanalysed the 5' RACE reads using MiXCR and keeps one entry per CDR3 protein. The table has 1.5 million to 1.9 million distinct CDR3 sequences, less than 45% seen once; the top ten hold approximately 4%. This CDR3 comprises 15 residues. The germline gives CDR1 SGHRS, CDR2 YFSETQ. V shed 0 bases and J 2 bases; nucleotides not matched to a gene: 5. This sequence joins TRBV5-1 and TRBJ2-7, with 7 bases identical to TRBD1. The sequenced material came from blood. The clonotype originates from a woman younger than 35 in good health. In nucleotides, the CDR3 is TGCGCCAGCAGCTTGGACAGGGGTCCCACCTACGAGCAGTACTTC. As protein: CASSLDRGPTYEQYF.